Given below is one TCR beta chain in context. The record originates from a study of blood T cell repertoires in COVID-19. Using immunoSEQ multiplex PCR, the repertoire was profiled, and TCRdb retains in-frame clones only, with some absent. The sample lists 260,000 or so clones, roughly 80% occurring once. Germline V gene sequence: CDR1 LNHDA, CDR2 SQIVND (reference sequence). V was shortened by 10 bases and J by 5 bases, with 11 bases between the two germline ends. The CDR3 has 11 amino acids. The V and J genes are TRBV19 and TRBJ1-1, with D maybe TRBD1 (5 bases). The sequenced sample consisted of peripheral blood. The receptor comes from a woman in her sixties or seventies with acute or convalescent COVID-19. The CDR3 DNA reads as TGTGCCACCCACAGGTCGACTGAAGCTTTCTTT. This encodes CATHRSTEAFF.